This T cell receptor (beta chain) originates from a study of T-cell reconstitution after alpha-beta-depleted transplantation in children. The library targeted TCRbeta and was prepared with unique molecular identifiers. TCRdb reprocessed the PCR reads via MiXCR and lists one record per CDR3 protein. The repertoire holds under 750,000 distinct CDR3 sequences, with 20% to 25% as singletons. Trimming removed 5 bases from V and 8 bases from J; junction bases left unmatched: 13. The CDR3 is made up of 15 amino acids. CDR1 is DFQATT and CDR2 is SNEGSKA in the germline V gene (reference sequence). This clonotype was observed at least ten times. Its target is not known. Whole-study results and caveats: Hyperexpanded clones declined; after one year, newly produced T cells mostly supplied diversity. As was reported, about two months after transplant, alpha-beta T cells came from several hundred expanded graft clones.

This sequence joins TRBV20-1 and TRBJ1-4, with TRBD1 matching 8 bases. Sequenced here: PBMCs, mostly from graft donor cells, sampled 360 days after TCRalphabeta/CD19-depleted stem cell transplant. The source is a boy under two years old who had a stem cell transplant for acute myeloid leukemia, so the T cells may come from the graft donor. The CDR3 sequence is CSAVPLTGVGEKLFF. The CDR3 DNA follows: TGCAGTGCTGTACCACTGACAGGGGTGGGGGAAAAACTGTTTTTT.